This TCR beta chain came from a study of regulatory T cells in long-lasting Graves disease. The study, taken as a whole, reports: Patients whose Graves' disease persisted exhibited lower TCR diversity than those newly diagnosed. Small sample size may have lowered accuracy.

Time point described: newly diagnosed GD, antithyroid drugs for less than 3 months. PBMC-derived RNA was used for the TCR library. Researchers made TCR beta libraries by using iRepertoire HTBI primers and running Arm-PCR on CDR3 regions. TCRdb itself ran the multiplex PCR reads through MiXCR, one entry per CDR3 protein. The sample includes 580,000 or so distinct CDR3 sequences, 15% to 20% seen only once; the top ten take 12%. The V segment lost 4 bases and the J segment 8 bases; nucleotides outside the gene matches: 4. The germline gives CDR1 MNHEY, CDR2 SMNVEV (reference sequence). The CDR3 is made up of 14 amino acids. This clonotype was counted ten times or more. As yet, its antigen is unknown. A further study also used this sample, focusing on T cells in Graves' hyperthyroidism and ophthalmopathy. According to that study: HTBI primers drove first-round RT-PCR of the TCR CDR3.

V gene TRBV27 combines with J gene TRBJ1-6; 8 positions match TRBD1. The sample here was peripheral blood mononuclear cells (PBMCs), taken at new diagnosis, from a patient treated with antithyroid drugs. This receptor was obtained from a man aged 18-30 years with Graves disease. The CDR3 region is CASSYTGGHSPLHF. The CDR3 nucleotides are TGTGCCAGCAGTTATACAGGGGGTCATTCACCCCTCCACTTT.